Listed here are 16 T cell receptor beta chains from one sample, sequenced in a study of blood T cells in healthy people across ages. Using a J-beta primer mix together with a sample-barcoded 5' primer, a second PCR was run for roughly 6 to 11 cycles. TCRdb reanalysed the 5' RACE reads using MiXCR and keeps one entry per CDR3 protein. The table has 600,000 to 1,000,000 distinct CDR3 sequences, roughly 60% seen once; the top ten hold about 20%. Source material: blood. These receptors originate from a man younger than 40 in good health.

The table lists this clonotype with a few counts. This sequence joins TRBV7-2 and TRBJ2-3, with no clear D. The CDR3 extends over 15 amino acids. The germline V and J ends were trimmed by 5 bases and 0 bases, with 12 bases remaining between them. The V gene's germline CDR1 is SGHTA and CDR2 FQGNSA. CDR3 nucleotide sequence: TGTGCCAGCAGCGGCCGTATGACTAGCACAGATACGCAGTATTTT. The encoded protein is CASSGRMTSTDTQYF.

This clonotype has only a few counts. The rearrangement links TRBV6-5 to TRBJ2-5, with 9 bases that match TRBD2. J gave up 4 bases and V 6 bases, and 6 bases lay outside the gene matches. The CDR3 has 14 amino acids. Germline values: CDR1 MNHEY, CDR2 SVGAGI. The CDR3 region is CASSSGTSLETQYF. CDR3 sequence (DNA): TGTGCCAGCAGCTCCGGGACTAGCCTAGAGACCCAGTACTTC.

The genes are TRBV28 and TRBJ2-1; TRBD2 agrees at 9 bases. The J call may be in error: the DNA end matches TRBJ2-7 better. The CDR3 runs to 16 residues. Looked up from germline, CDR1 is MDHEN and CDR2 is SYDVKM. The DNA for the CDR3 is TGTGCCAGCAGTTTGCGAGCGGGAGGCACCTACAATGAGCAGTACTTC. Residues: CASSLRAGGTYNEQYF.

This rearrangement joins TRBV10-3 to TRBJ2-5; TRBD2 aligns across 13 bases. V was pared by 3 bases and J by 4 bases, with 11 bases of the junction left unmatched. Germline CDR1 is ENHRY and CDR2 is SYGVKD. This CDR3 is 18 amino acids long. The DNA of the CDR3 is TGTGCCATCAGTGACCCTGGACTAGCGGGAGTCTTTCGAGAGACCCAGTACTTC. Its translation is CAISDPGLAGVFRETQYF.

The sample holds a few counts of this clonotype. The J gene is TRBJ1-2, the V gene TRBV29-1; a possible D gene is TRBD1 (6 bases). V was cut by 6 bases and J by 4 bases, with 12 bases left in between. CDR3 size: 12 residues. The germline V gene encodes CDR1 SQVTM and CDR2 ANQGSEA. The CDR3 reads CSVYDRSYGYTF. For the CDR3, the DNA is TGCAGCGTCTATGACAGGTCCTATGGCTACACCTTC.

The V gene is TRBV2, the J gene TRBJ2-1; D possibly corresponds to TRBD1 (6 bases). The CDR3 totals 14 residues. The germline V gene has CDR1 SNHLY and CDR2 FYNNEI. V was pared by 6 bases and J by 0 bases, with 9 bases between. In DNA form, the CDR3 reads TGTGCCAGCAGGAGACAGGACTCCTACAATGAGCAGTTCTTC. Translated, it gives CASRRQDSYNEQFF.

This chain links TRBV9 with TRBJ1-3; D is undetermined. The CDR3 covers 15 residues. Germline CDR1 and CDR2: SGDLS and YYNGEE. Trimming took 2 bases from V and 0 from J, leaving 9 bases between them. The CDR3 loop reads CASSVWGNSGNTIYF. The CDR3 DNA follows: TGTGCCAGCAGCGTTTGGGGAAACTCTGGAAACACCATATATTTT.

This clonotype was observed a handful of times. The chain joins TRBV7-2 to TRBJ2-1; 9 nucleotides align to TRBD1. The ends lost 7 bases at V and 4 bases at J; junction bases unmatched: 8. Per germline, CDR1 SGHTA and CDR2 FQGNSA. The CDR3 totals 15 residues. CDR3 DNA sequence: TGTGCCAGCACCCGACCGGGACAGGGATACAATGAGCAGTTCTTC. Protein sequence: CASTRPGQGYNEQFF.

This rearrangement joins TRBV10-3 to TRBJ1-1, with TRBD1 matching over 7 bases. This CDR3 region has 14 residues. The germline V gene encodes CDR1 ENHRY and CDR2 SYGVKD. The J segment lost 0 bases and the V segment lost 6 bases, leaving 4 bases of the junction unmatched. The CDR3 spells CAIRQGQLNTEAFF. CDR3 DNA sequence: TGTGCCATCAGACAGGGGCAATTGAACACTGAAGCTTTCTTT.

V is TRBV20-1 and J is TRBJ2-4; D gene ambiguous. The CDR3 covers 13 residues. The V gene lost 6 bases and the J gene lost 8 bases, with 17 bases spanning the gap. Germline V gives CDR1 DFQATT, CDR2 SNEGSKA (reference sequence). This CDR3 reads CSARPESEDIQYF. The CDR3 region has the DNA TGCAGTGCCAGACCGGAGAGCGAAGACATTCAGTACTTC.

The sample holds a few counts of this clonotype. The V and J genes are TRBV4-3 and TRBJ2-5, with 7 bases that match TRBD2. This CDR3 is built from 15 residues. The germline V gene has CDR1 LGHNA and CDR2 YSLEER. J was trimmed by 6 bases and V by 0 bases; bases with no gene match: 7. The CDR3 DNA reads as TGCGCCAGCAGCCAAGACCGGGGGGTGATGAAGACCCAGTACTTC. The encoded protein is CASSQDRGVMKTQYF.

This chain joins TRBV10-3 and TRBJ2-7, with a tentative D call TRBD1 (5 bases). Trimming pared 4 bases from V and 1 base from J, leaving 8 bases between. Per germline, CDR1 ENHRY and CDR2 SYGVKD. The length of the CDR3 is 13 residues. The CDR3 DNA reads TGTGCCATCAGTGGAGACAGTTCCTACGAGCAGTACTTC. Translation: CAISGDSSYEQYF.

The chain carries TRBV7-2 and TRBJ2-3, with 10 bases lining up with TRBD1. The CDR3 loop spans 16 amino acids. Germline CDR1 reads SGHTA; CDR2 reads FQGNSA. V dropped 5 bases and J dropped 6; count of bases not matched to a gene: 11. Here the CDR3 reads CASSIDRGRGWDTQYF. In DNA form, the CDR3 reads TGTGCCAGCAGCATCGACAGGGGGCGAGGTTGGGATACGCAGTATTTT.

The table lists this clonotype with many counts. The CDR3 spells CASSYRDFWEQFF. CDR3 nucleotides: TGTGCCAGCAGCTACCGGGACTTCTGGGAGCAGTTCTTC. The chain links TRBV7-2 to TRBJ2-1; a weak D match, TRBD2 (6 bases). V dropped 4 bases and J dropped 10 bases, with 14 bases sitting between them. The CDR3 covers 13 residues. Germline CDR1 is SGHTA and CDR2 is FQGNSA.

The sample holds a few counts of this clonotype. The chain couples TRBV7-2 to TRBJ2-7; no firm D call. Germline V CDR1 and CDR2: SGHTA, FQGNSA. This CDR3 contains 16 residues. V was pared by 2 bases and J by 1 base, with 15 bases between. The CDR3 here is CASSLTARGKSYEQYF. The CDR3 DNA is TGTGCCAGCAGCTTAACGGCCCGCGGAAAGTCCTACGAGCAGTACTTC.

This clonotype appeared a single time. The V call is TRBV20-1, the J call TRBJ1-2; TRBD1 matches 7 bases. After removal of 5 bases from V and 4 bases from J, the junction contained 13 bases not matched to a gene. CDR3 size: 15 residues. Germline V gives CDR1 DFQATT, CDR2 SNEGSKA (reference sequence). The CDR3 DNA sequence: TGCAGTGCTCAGACTACAGGGGCGGTTCGCTATGGCTACACCTTC. It specifies CSAQTTGAVRYGYTF.